This T cell receptor (beta chain) emerged from a study of blood T cell repertoires in COVID-19 (TCRdb year 2020). About the investigation overall: Collaborator samples came from the United States, Italy and Spain and covered acute and convalescent phases of COVID-19. The samples were drawn from the first 160 participants of the ongoing ImmuneRACE study and from 1,254 subjects provided by 6 global collaborators. A freely available public database, intended as a resource for researchers studying the immune response to SARS-CoV-2, is where the repertoires were released. Where available, HLA class I and class II types were obtained from metadata supplied by the sample provider rather than from assay-based typing. The material from the prospective study consisted of cDNA or gDNA derived from T cells, B-cell-depleted T cells, or PBMCs. A de-identified subject ID, COVID-19 status, age in years and sex were almost always included in the sample metadata. Deeply sampled blood TCRbeta repertoires from subjects exposed to, actively infected with, or recovered from COVID-19 were included in the dataset.

Spanning cysteine to phenylalanine, the CDR3 consists of 18 amino acids. Only the CDR3 portion is preserved as DNA: 54 bases, with reading frame beginning at the first base. Trimming removed 4 bases from V and 1 base from J; the gene matches leave 15 bases unexplained. Via the germline V gene, CDR1 is SGDLS and CDR2 YYNGEE. Each collaborating institution followed its own protocols to collect whole blood in K2EDTA tubes. For TCRbeta analysis, collaborators shipped samples in one of three forms: frozen whole blood, isolated PBMCs, or DNA extracted from either of those sample types. The paper's findings and limits, for the study overall: Clinical and demographic metadata were provided uncurated, with the amount varying by source and participant.

TCRbeta CDR3 regions were amplified from genomic DNA by means of the immunoSEQ Assay, a bias-controlled multiplex PCR. The study's processing was this. Nucleated cell counts per sample were estimated from amplification of reference gene primers within the assay. To quantify the absolute abundance of each unique TCRbeta CDR3 rearrangement, sequence reads were collapsed and filtered. For each sample, productive Simpson clonality was calculated as the square root of Simpson's diversity index over productive rearrangements. Imported from immuneACCESS, the table was reduced by TCRdb to in-frame sequences with V and J called. These copies leave out some clones; in studies compared against another copy, an unresolved V gene accounts for under half, and the cause of the remainder is not known. For V, J and clone size, that table is used; D and trimming come from the DNA. The sample table lists about 200,000 clones, about 88% of them with a count of one. About 1.6% of the sample rests with the top ten.

Comment on this clone: The antigen it recognizes is unknown. The sample holds no much larger clone one base away, and base qualities are not on file.

This sequence originates from a man aged 18 to 29 with active or convalescent COVID-19. The material sequenced was peripheral blood. This chain joins TRBV9 to TRBJ1-2; a stretch of 8 junction bases matches TRBD1. The CDR3 region has the sequence CASSPDAGQVIFNYGYTF. The nucleotide sequence is TGTGCCAGCAGCCCCGATGCGGGACAGGTTATATTTAACTATGGCTACACCTTC.